The rows below give T cell receptor beta chains drawn from one sample of a study of blood T cell repertoires in COVID-19. Using immunoSEQ multiplex PCR, the repertoire was profiled, and TCRdb retains in-frame clones only, with some absent. The repertoire includes 350,000 to 400,000 clones, around 90% of them detected once, and approximately 3% sits in the top ten. Sequencing was done on a sample of peripheral blood. The origin of the receptors is a woman aged 25 to 45 with COVID-19, enrolled during active disease. Each CDR3 is given with its conserved first and last residue. D genes are given only for firm matches. Clone size, where shown, is once, few, many, or a class for clones that have expanded.

-	TRBV7-9	-	TRBJ2-3	CASSLDIAPDSPDTQYF	TGTGCCAGCAGCTTAGATATCGCCCCGGACAGTCCAGATACGCAGTATTTT
-	TRBV9	TRBD1	TRBJ1-2	CASRTGVGYTF	TGTGCCAGCCGGACAGGGGTCGGCTACACCTTC
-	TRBV5-6	TRBD2	TRBJ2-1	CASSSSGSSYNEQFF	TGTGCCAGCAGTTCCAGCGGGAGCTCCTACAATGAGCAGTTCTTC
-	TRBV10-2	TRBD1	TRBJ2-5	CASGPRSGGGETQYF	TGCGCCAGCGGACCGCGCTCAGGGGGCGGCGAGACCCAGTACTTC
-	TRBV19	-	TRBJ1-5	CATSRGGYSNQPQHF	TGTGCCACGTCGCGGGGGGGCTATAGCAATCAGCCCCAGCATTTT
-	TRBV11-3	-	TRBJ2-1	CASSVTSLDEQFF	TGTGCCAGCAGCGTGACTAGTCTCGATGAGCAGTTCTTC
-	TRBV27	-	TRBJ2-3	CASCWGADTQYF	TGTGCCAGTTGCTGGGGGGCAGATACGCAGTATTTT
-	TRBV23-1	-	TRBJ2-1	CASSQRPGVNNEQFF	TGCGCCAGCAGTCAAAGGCCAGGGGTAAACAATGAGCAGTTCTTC
once	TRBV24-1	TRBD1	TRBJ1-2	CAPRTLNTGGEGRGYTF	TGTGCCCCTCGGACCTTAAACACAGGGGGCGAAGGTAGGGGCTACACCTTC
once	TRBV11-2	-	TRBJ2-1	CASSSRGKQFF	TGTGCCAGCAGCTCAAGGGGAAAGCAGTTCTTC
-	TRBV11-2	-	TRBJ1-6	CASRGTDSPLHF	TGTGCCAGCAGGGGGACTGATTCACCCCTCCACTTT
-	TRBV11-2	-	TRBJ1-3	CASSLSSASYSGNTIYF	TGTGCCAGCAGCTTAAGTAGCGCGTCTTACTCTGGAAACACCATATATTTT
once	TRBV20-1	-	TRBJ2-5	CSASRGRQETQYF	TGCAGTGCTAGTCGAGGGAGACAAGAGACCCAGTACTTC
once	TRBV4-1	TRBD2	TRBJ2-7	CASSHQGLAVPYEQYF	TGCGCCAGCAGCCACCAAGGACTAGCGGTTCCCTACGAGCAGTACTTC
-	TRBV28	TRBD1	TRBJ1-5	CASSLPRGGGVPSNQPQHF	TGTGCCAGCAGTTTGCCTCGAGGAGGGGGCGTACCAAGCAATCAGCCCCAGCATTTT
-	TRBV11-3	-	TRBJ2-2	CASSSRETGELFF	TGTGCCAGCAGCTCCAGGGAAACCGGGGAGCTGTTTTTT
-	TRBV6-5	-	TRBJ2-3	CASSYRGRLSTDTQYF	TGTGCCAGCAGTTACAGAGGGCGGCTGAGCACAGATACGCAGTATTTT
-	TRBV2	TRBD2	TRBJ2-7	CASSLAGGSYEQYF	TGTGCCAGCAGTCTAGCGGGGGGCTCCTACGAGCAGTACTTC
-	TRBV7-9	-	TRBJ2-3	CASSLAGASVAQYF	TGTGCCAGCAGCTTAGCCGGGGCTAGCGTTGCGCAGTATTTT
-	TRBV5-5	TRBD1	TRBJ2-3	CASSSDRGDTDTQYF	TGTGCCAGCAGCTCCGACAGGGGCGACACAGATACGCAGTATTTT
-	TRBV14	TRBD2	TRBJ2-7	CASSRTSGGREQYF	TGTGCCAGCAGCCGGACTAGCGGGGGGAGGGAGCAGTACTTC
-	TRBV6-6	-	TRBJ1-1	CASTLARSLTEAFF	TGTGCCAGCACCCTGGCTAGGTCCCTCACTGAAGCTTTCTTT
-	TRBV28	-	TRBJ2-7	CASSSPSAGLREQYF	TGTGCCAGCAGTTCCCCCTCGGCAGGGCTTAGAGAGCAGTACTTC
-	TRBV5-8	-	TRBJ1-3	CASSLGLSSGNTIYF	TGTGCCAGCAGCTTGGGACTCAGCTCTGGAAACACCATATATTTT
-	TRBV3-1/TRBV3-2	-	TRBJ1-3	CASTETARSSGNTIYF	TGTGCCAGCACCGAGACAGCTCGTTCCTCTGGAAACACCATATATTTT
-	TRBV5-1	-	TRBJ2-5	CASSSTGQQETQYF	TGCGCCAGCAGCTCGACAGGACAGCAAGAGACCCAGTACTTC
few	TRBV6-1	TRBD2	TRBJ2-2	CASSATSGGPSGELFF	TGTGCCAGCAGTGCGACTAGCGGGGGCCCGTCGGGGGAGCTGTTTTTT
-	TRBV10-3	-	TRBJ2-3	CAISLGLTGRPDTQYF	TGTGCCATCAGCCTAGGCCTGACAGGTAGGCCAGATACGCAGTATTTT
-	TRBV7-6	TRBD2	TRBJ2-2	CASSHGLAGNTGELFF	TGTGCCAGCAGCCATGGACTAGCGGGGAACACCGGGGAGCTGTTTTTT
-	TRBV2	TRBD1	TRBJ2-1	CASNSGTGVSLSSYNEQFF	TGTGCCAGCAATTCCGGGACAGGGGTCTCCTTGAGCTCCTACAATGAGCAGTTCTTC
-	TRBV6-5	-	TRBJ2-6	CASRPGSGANVLTF	TGTGCCAGCAGACCGGGCTCTGGGGCCAACGTCCTGACTTTC
-	TRBV9	TRBD2	TRBJ2-2	CASSVGASGRLDTGELFF	TGTGCCAGCAGCGTAGGGGCTAGCGGGAGGTTAGACACCGGGGAGCTGTTTTTT
-	TRBV18	-	TRBJ2-5	CASSPLRGGQETQYF	TGTGCCAGCTCACCACTCCGAGGGGGACAAGAGACCCAGTACTTC
-	TRBV15	-	TRBJ2-5	CATSRGRYQETQYF	TGTGCCACCAGCAGAGGCAGGTACCAAGAGACCCAGTACTTC
-	TRBV6-1	-	TRBJ2-3	CASSEMGARLDTQYF	TGTGCCAGCAGTGAGATGGGGGCGAGGTTAGATACGCAGTATTTT
-	TRBV6-1	TRBD1	TRBJ2-7	CASSESQGATPYEQYF	TGTGCCAGCAGTGAATCGCAGGGGGCTACCCCCTACGAGCAGTACTTC
-	TRBV10-1	-	TRBJ2-1	CASMGGSGEQFF	TGCGCCAGCATGGGGGGATCCGGTGAGCAGTTCTTC
-	TRBV18	TRBD1	TRBJ2-1	CASSQGQIEQFF	TGTGCCAGCTCACAGGGACAGATTGAGCAGTTCTTC
-	TRBV11-2	TRBD2	TRBJ2-1	CASSYTTVVAGYNEQFF	TGTGCCAGCAGCTACACCACCGTGGTAGCGGGGTACAATGAGCAGTTCTTC
-	TRBV5-1	-	TRBJ1-1	CASSLQVMNTEAFF	TGCGCCAGCAGCTTACAGGTTATGAACACTGAAGCTTTCTTT
few	TRBV18	-	TRBJ1-1	CASSPFGTQGGFMNTEAFF	TGTGCCAGCTCACCATTTGGCACGCAGGGCGGATTCATGAACACTGAAGCTTTCTTT
-	TRBV10-1	-	TRBJ1-1	CASSGQINTEAFF	TGCGCCAGCAGTGGACAAATCAACACTGAAGCTTTCTTT